Here is one TCR beta chain with its context. V was clipped by 2 bases and J by 5 bases; unmatched bases: 16. CDR1 is LGHNA and CDR2 is YNFKEQ in the germline V gene. The CDR3 extends over 18 amino acids. Assay used: immunoSEQ multiplex PCR; TCRdb lists only in-frame clones, some missing. The sample comprises around 50,000 clones, roughly 94% of which are singletons, and roughly 0.5% rests with the top ten. The entry originates in a study of T cell changes during pregnancy in multiple sclerosis. This sequence joins TRBV4-2 and TRBJ2-5, with TRBD1 matching 8 bases. This TCR came from a female donor with multiple sclerosis, enrolled in a pregnancy study. This specimen consisted of CD4+ T cells from peripheral blood mononuclear cells, obtained in the first trimester of pregnancy. The CDR3 here is CASSQRPGDRGSGETQYF. In DNA, the CDR3 is TGTGCCAGCAGCCAACGCCCGGGCGACAGGGGTTCGGGGGAGACCCAGTACTTC.